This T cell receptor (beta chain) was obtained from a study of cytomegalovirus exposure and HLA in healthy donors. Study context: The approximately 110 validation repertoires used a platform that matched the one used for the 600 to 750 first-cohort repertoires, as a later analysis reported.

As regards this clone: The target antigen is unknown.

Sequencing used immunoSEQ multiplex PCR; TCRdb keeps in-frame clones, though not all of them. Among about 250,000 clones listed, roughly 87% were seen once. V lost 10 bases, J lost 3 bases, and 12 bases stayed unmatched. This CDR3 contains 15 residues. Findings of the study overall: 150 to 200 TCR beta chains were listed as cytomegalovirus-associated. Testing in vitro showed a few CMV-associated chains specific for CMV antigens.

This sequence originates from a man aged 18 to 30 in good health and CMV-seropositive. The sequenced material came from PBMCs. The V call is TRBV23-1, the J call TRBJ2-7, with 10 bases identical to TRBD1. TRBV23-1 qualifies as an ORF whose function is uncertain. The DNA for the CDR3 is TGCGCCATTTGTCCCGGGACAGGGGATATCTACGAGCAGTACTTC. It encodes CAICPGTGDIYEQYF.